Included here is one TCR beta chain sequence, with context. The antigen is undetermined. Germline V CDR1 and CDR2: SGHDN, FVKESK. The CDR3 loop spans 14 amino acids. The V and J ends lost 4 bases and 7 bases, in that order; junction bases with no gene match: 7. Together with a sample-barcoded 5' primer, a J-beta primer mix was included in a second PCR lasting about 7 to 11 cycles. A tag from a template-switch adaptor with 12 random nucleotides marked each cDNA molecule. Every sample gave at least 3 million paired-end reads containing CDR3. TCRdb itself ran the 5' RACE reads through MiXCR, one entry per CDR3 protein. The table shows about 1.5 million distinct CDR3 sequences, with roughly 43% occurring only once. This entry belongs to a study of blood T cells in healthy people across ages. Regarding the study as a whole: The fall in TCR beta diversity per million T cells was roughly linear with age. Diversity was estimated from one million T cells, and these estimates were considered underestimates.

The chain links TRBV14 to TRBJ2-7; TRBD2 matches at 10 bases. The receptor comes from a woman aged 18-29 years in good health. Sequenced sample: blood. The CDR3 DNA is TGTGCCAGCAGCCTAGCGGGAGGACGCGGTGAGCAGTACTTC. Its translation: CASSLAGGRGEQYF.